These 2 T cell receptor beta chains originate from one sample sequenced in a study of blood T cell repertoires in COVID-19. Libraries were prepared by immunoSEQ multiplex PCR; TCRdb keeps only in-frame clonotypes and omits some of them. The table includes about 150,000 clones, approximately 78% detected once. Sequencing used peripheral blood. The source is a man aged 55 to 70 who had recovered from COVID-19.

The chain employs TRBV6-2 or TRBV6-3 and TRBJ1-1; perhaps TRBD1 as D (5 bases). This CDR3 has 15 amino acids. Trimming took off 2 bases at V and 4 bases at J, with 14 bases between the two ends. The V gene's germline CDR1 is MNHEY and CDR2 SVGEGT. The CDR3 protein is CASSYGRGRGTEAFF. The CDR3 region has the DNA TGTGCCAGCAGTTACGGGAGGGGAAGGGGCACTGAAGCTTTCTTT.

The V gene is TRBV7-9, the J gene TRBJ2-2; D is perhaps TRBD1 (6 bases). Germline V CDR1 and CDR2: SEHNR, FQNEAQ (reference sequence). V was cut by 5 bases and J by 8 bases, with 15 bases left in between. CDR3 length equals 14 residues. The CDR3 loop reads CASSPGTPGGELFF. CDR3 coding DNA: TGTGCCAGCAGCCCCGGGACACCCGGTGGGGAGCTGTTTTTT.